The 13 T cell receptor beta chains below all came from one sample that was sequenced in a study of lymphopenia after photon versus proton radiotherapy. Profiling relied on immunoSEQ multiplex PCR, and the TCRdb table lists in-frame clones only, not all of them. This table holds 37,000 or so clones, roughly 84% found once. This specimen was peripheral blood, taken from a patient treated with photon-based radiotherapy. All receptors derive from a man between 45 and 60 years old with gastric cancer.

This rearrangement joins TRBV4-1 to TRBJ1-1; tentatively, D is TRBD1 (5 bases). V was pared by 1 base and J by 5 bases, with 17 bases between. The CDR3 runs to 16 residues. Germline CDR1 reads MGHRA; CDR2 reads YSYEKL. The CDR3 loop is CASSQGLQAGRTEAFF. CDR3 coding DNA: TGCGCCAGCAGCCAAGGTTTACAGGCAGGGAGAACTGAAGCTTTCTTT.

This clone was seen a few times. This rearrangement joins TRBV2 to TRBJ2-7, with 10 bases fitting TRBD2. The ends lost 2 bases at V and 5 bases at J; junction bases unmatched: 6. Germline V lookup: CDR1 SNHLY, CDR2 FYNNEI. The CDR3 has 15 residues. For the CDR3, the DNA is TGTGCCAGCAGTGAACGCGCTAGCGGGAGCCACGAGCAGTACTTC. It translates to CASSERASGSHEQYF.

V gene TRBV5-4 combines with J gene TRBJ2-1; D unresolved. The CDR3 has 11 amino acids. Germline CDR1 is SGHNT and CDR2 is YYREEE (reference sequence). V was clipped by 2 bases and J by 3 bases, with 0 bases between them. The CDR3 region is CASSFYNEQFF. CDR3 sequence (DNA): TGTGCCAGCAGCTTCTACAATGAGCAGTTCTTC. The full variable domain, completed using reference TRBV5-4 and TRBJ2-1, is ETGVTQSPTHLIKTRGQQVTLRCSSQSGHNTVSWYQQALGQGPQFIFQYYREEENGRGNFPPRFSGLQFPNYSSELNVNALELDDSALYLCASSFYNEQFFGPGTRLTVL.

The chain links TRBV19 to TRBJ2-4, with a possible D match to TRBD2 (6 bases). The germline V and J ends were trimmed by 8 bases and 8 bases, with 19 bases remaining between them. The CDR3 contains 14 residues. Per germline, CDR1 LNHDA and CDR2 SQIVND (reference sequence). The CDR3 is CASLGLAPGYIQYF. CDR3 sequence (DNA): TGTGCCAGTCTGGGGCTAGCGCCCGGCTACATTCAGTACTTC.

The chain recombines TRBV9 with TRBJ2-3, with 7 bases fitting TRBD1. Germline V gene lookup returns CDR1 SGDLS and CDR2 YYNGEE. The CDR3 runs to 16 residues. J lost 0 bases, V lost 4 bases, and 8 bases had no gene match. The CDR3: CASSPWTGPSTDTQYF. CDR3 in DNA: TGTGCCAGCAGCCCCTGGACAGGTCCTAGCACAGATACGCAGTATTTT. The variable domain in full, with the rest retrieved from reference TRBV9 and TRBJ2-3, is DSGVTQTPKHLITATGQRVTLRCSPRSGDLSVYWYQQSLDQGLQFLIQYYNGEERAKGNILERFSAQQFPDLHSELNLSSLELGDSALYFCASSPWTGPSTDTQYFGPGTRLTVL.

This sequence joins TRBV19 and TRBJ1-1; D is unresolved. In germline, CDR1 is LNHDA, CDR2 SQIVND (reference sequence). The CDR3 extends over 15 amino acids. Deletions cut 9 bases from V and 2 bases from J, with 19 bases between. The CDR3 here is CASLRLETPNTEAFF. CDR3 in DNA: TGTGCCAGCCTTAGACTGGAGACCCCAAACACTGAAGCTTTCTTT.

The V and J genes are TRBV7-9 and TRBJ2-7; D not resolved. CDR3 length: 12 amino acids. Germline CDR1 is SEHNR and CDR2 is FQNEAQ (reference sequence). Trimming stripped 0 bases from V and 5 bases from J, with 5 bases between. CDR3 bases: TGTGCCAGCAGCTTAGCAGGCCACGAGCAGTACTTC. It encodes CASSLAGHEQYF.

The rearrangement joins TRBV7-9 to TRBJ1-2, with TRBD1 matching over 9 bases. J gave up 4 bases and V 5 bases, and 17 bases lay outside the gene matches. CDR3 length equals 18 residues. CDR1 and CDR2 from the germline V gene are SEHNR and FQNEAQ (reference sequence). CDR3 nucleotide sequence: TGTGCCAGCAGCGCGTCAACAGGGGGCGCAGGGTTTTCCTATGGCTACACCTTC. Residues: CASSASTGGAGFSYGYTF.

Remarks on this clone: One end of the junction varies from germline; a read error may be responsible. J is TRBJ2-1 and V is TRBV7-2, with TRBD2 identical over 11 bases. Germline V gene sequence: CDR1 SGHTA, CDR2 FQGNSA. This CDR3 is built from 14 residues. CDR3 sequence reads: CASSLALRTSGWVF. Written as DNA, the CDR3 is TGTGCCAGCAGCTTAGCGCTGAGGACTAGCGGGTGGGTCTTC.

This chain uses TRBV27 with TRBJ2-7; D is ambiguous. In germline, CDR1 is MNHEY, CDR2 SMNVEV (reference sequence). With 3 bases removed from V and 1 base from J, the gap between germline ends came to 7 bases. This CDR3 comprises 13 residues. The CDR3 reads CASSFKQSYEQYF. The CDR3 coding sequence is TGTGCCAGCAGTTTTAAACAGTCCTACGAGCAGTACTTC.

The CDR3 DNA reads as TGCGCCAGCAGCTTCCTCGGGCGTCCCCCCTACGAGCAGTACTTC. This translates into CASSFLGRPPYEQYF. The genes are TRBV5-1 and TRBJ2-7; D gene unclear. CDR3 length: 15 residues. V lost 2 bases and J lost 2, with 14 bases in between. CDR1 and CDR2 (germline): SGHRS, YFSETQ.

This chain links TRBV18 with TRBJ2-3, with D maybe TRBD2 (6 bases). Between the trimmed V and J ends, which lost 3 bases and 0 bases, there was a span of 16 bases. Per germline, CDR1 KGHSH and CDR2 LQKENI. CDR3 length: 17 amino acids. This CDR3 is CASSPSLRSGSTDTQYF. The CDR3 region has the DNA TGTGCCAGCTCACCCTCTTTAAGGAGCGGGAGCACAGATACGCAGTATTTT.

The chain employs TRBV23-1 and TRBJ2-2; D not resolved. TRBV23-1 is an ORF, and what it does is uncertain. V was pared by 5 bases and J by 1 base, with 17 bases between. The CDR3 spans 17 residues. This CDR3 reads CASSTSFSRLNTGELFF. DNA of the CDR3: TGCGCCAGCAGTACGAGCTTCTCTAGGTTGAACACCGGGGAGCTGTTTTTT.